This T cell receptor beta chain derives from a study of response to subunit inactivated influenza vaccine. Looked up from germline, CDR1 is SGHTA and CDR2 is FQGNSA. This CDR3 region has 15 residues. V lost 3 bases, J lost 3 bases, and 14 bases lay in between. Many counts were recorded for this clonotype. Via MiXCR, TCRdb re-called the RT-PCR reads, giving one row per CDR3 protein. The table has fewer than 600,000 distinct CDR3 sequences, about 7.2% seen once. The input for sequencing was PBMCs from blood, taken roughly 24 months after vaccination. This clonotype originated in a man between 50 and 69 years old who received an inactivated influenza vaccine. The rearrangement links TRBV7-2 to TRBJ2-5, with D tentatively TRBD1 or TRBD2 (5 bases each). This chain's CDR3 is CASSFGGTHEETQYF. The CDR3 DNA reads as TGTGCCAGCAGCTTTGGGGGAACCCACGAAGAGACCCAGTACTTC.